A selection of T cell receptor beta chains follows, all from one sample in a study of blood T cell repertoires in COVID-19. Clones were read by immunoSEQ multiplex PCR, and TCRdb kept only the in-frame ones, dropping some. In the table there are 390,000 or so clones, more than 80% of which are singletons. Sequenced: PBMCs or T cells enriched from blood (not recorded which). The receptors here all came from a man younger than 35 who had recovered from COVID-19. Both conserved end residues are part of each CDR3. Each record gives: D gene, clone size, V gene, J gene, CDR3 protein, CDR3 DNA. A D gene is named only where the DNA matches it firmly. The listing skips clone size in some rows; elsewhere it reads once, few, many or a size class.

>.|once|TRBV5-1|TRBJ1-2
CASSLGTQGRDGYTF
TGCGCCAGCAGCTTGGGGACACAGGGACGGGATGGCTACACCTTC
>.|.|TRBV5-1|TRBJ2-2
CASSLGGANTGELFF
TGCGCCAGCAGCTTGGGGGGAGCGAACACCGGGGAGCTGTTTTTT
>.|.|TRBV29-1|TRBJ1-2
CSVGGAGAYGYTF
TGCAGCGTTGGAGGGGCAGGGGCCTATGGCTACACCTTC
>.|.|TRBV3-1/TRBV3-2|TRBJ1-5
CASSQQTGNQPQHF
TGTGCCAGCAGCCAACAAACAGGAAATCAGCCCCAGCATTTT
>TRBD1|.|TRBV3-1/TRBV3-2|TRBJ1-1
CASSLRTGGTFF
TGTGCCAGCAGCCTGCGGACAGGGGGAACTTTCTTT
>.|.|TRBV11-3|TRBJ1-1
CASSSTANTEAFF
TGTGCCAGCAGCTCGACAGCAAACACTGAAGCTTTCTTT
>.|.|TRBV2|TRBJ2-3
CASTGEVSTDTQYF
TGTGCCAGCACCGGCGAGGTTAGCACAGATACGCAGTATTTT
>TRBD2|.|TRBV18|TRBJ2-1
CASSPIAGVYEQFF
TGTGCCAGCTCACCAATCGCGGGAGTTTACGAGCAGTTCTTC
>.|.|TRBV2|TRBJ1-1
CASSVPDSRAFF
TGTGCCAGCAGTGTTCCAGACTCTCGCGCTTTCTTT
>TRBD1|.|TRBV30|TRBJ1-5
CAWSRQGQANQPQHF
TGTGCCTGGAGTAGGCAGGGACAGGCCAATCAGCCCCAGCATTTT
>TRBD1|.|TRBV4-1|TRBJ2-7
CASSQGTGGTYEQYF
TGCGCCAGCAGCCAAGGGACAGGTGGAACCTACGAGCAGTACTTC
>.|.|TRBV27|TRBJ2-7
CASSFRAAGEQYF
TGTGCCAGCAGTTTCAGGGCTGCTGGTGAGCAGTACTTC
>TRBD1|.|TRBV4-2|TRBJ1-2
CASSNLTGIGGYTF
TGTGCCAGCAGCAACCTGACAGGGATAGGCGGCTACACCTTC
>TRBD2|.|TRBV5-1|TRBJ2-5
CASSLYAGEAETQYF
TGCGCCAGCAGCTTGTATGCGGGGGAGGCGGAGACCCAGTACTTC
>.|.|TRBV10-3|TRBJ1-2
CAISDYGYTF
TGTGCCATCAGCGACTATGGCTACACCTTC
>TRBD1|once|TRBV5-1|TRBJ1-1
CASSPTTGGLNTEAFF
TGCGCCAGCAGCCCAACCACAGGGGGCCTGAACACTGAAGCTTTCTTT
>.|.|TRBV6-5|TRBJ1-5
CASRKTGSANQPQHF
TGTGCCAGCAGAAAAACAGGATCGGCAAATCAGCCCCAGCATTTT
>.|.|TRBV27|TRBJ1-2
CASSLSTEIYGYTF
TGTGCCAGCAGTTTATCGACAGAGATCTATGGCTACACCTTC
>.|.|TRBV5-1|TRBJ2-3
CASSLAGQGIADTQYF
TGCGCCAGCAGCTTGGCTGGGCAGGGGATCGCAGATACGCAGTATTTT
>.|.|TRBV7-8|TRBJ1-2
CASSLRKSHQGGYTF
TGTGCCAGCAGCTTAAGAAAGAGCCATCAGGGCGGCTACACCTTC
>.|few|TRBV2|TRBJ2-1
CASRGSFGSYNEQFF
TGTGCCAGCAGGGGGAGCTTTGGATCCTACAATGAGCAGTTCTTC